This T cell receptor beta chain was recovered during a study of CXCR3-negative and CXCR3-positive naive CD8 T cells. This CDR3 region has 15 residues. Germline loops: CDR1 MNHEY, CDR2 SMNVEV (reference sequence). UMI-labeled TRB cDNA libraries were prepared by 5' RACE. TCRdb re-called the 5' RACE reads and gives one entry per CDR3 protein, without DNA. In all, the sample yields about 42,000 distinct CDR3 sequences. Naive CD8+ T cells were CD45RO-CCR7+CD27+CD95-. Material: naive CXCR3- CD8+ T cells from blood. As for subset: CD45RO-CCR7+CD27+CD95- naive CD8+ T cells lacking CXCR3 (TNR3-). The rearrangement links TRBV27 to TRBJ1-1. This TCR came from a human donor in good health. Some clones in this sample may be carry-over from other donors' samples. The CDR3 sequence: CASSLIPSSETEAFF.